The present entry profiles one T cell receptor (beta chain) with its context. Losses at the gene ends were 1 base for V and 6 bases for J; bases not matched to a gene: 2. Germline V gene data show CDR1 as SGHRS and CDR2 as YFSETQ. The CDR3 loop spans 14 amino acids. Libraries were prepared by immunoSEQ multiplex PCR; TCRdb keeps only in-frame clonotypes and omits some of them. Here the sample spans about 260,000 clones, approximately 90% being singletons. The sample is drawn from a study of blood T cell repertoires in COVID-19. This chain uses TRBV5-1 with TRBJ1-5; 9 nucleotides line up with TRBD1. The material sequenced was peripheral blood. The receptor was isolated from a woman aged 40 to 50 with acute or convalescent COVID-19. The CDR3 region has the DNA TGCGCCAGCAGCTTGTACAGGGGGCCTCAGCCCCAGCATTTT. This codes for CASSLYRGPQPQHF.